Sequencing of this TCR beta chain was carried out in a study of CD8+ T cells in alopecia areata. Study-wide background: For 6 to 18 months, tofacitinib was taken, and 6 months off drug followed. General study findings and limits: There were also resident alphabeta T cells of normal skin sequenced in scalp samples. On tofacitinib, scalp clonality and expanded CD8+ clones among top 100 fell significantly. Normal scalp had lower clonality than lesional scalp, with alopecia totalis/universalis lesions showing this most strongly.

Reverse transcribed after extraction, RNA yielded cDNA as the sequencing template. Sequencing used immunoSEQ multiplex PCR; TCRdb keeps in-frame clones, though not all of them. The profile shows about 260,000 clones, 50% to 75% of them singletons. On this clone: Antigen specificity is unknown.

The treatment: oral pan-JAK inhibitor, 5-10 mg twice daily. The CDR3 contains 13 residues. Trimming took off 5 bases at V and 13 bases at J, with 15 bases between the two ends. CDR1 and CDR2 (germline): SEHNR, FQNEAQ (reference sequence). The sequence was collected from a human donor with alopecia areata. Specimen: CD4+ T cells sorted from blood, collected between weeks 51 and 52, from a patient treated with tofacitinib. This chain uses TRBV7-9 with TRBJ1-6, with D maybe TRBD1 (6 bases). The CDR3 region is CASSPQGGVPLHF. In DNA, the CDR3 is TGTGCCAGCAGCCCACAGGGAGGGGTGCCCCTCCACTTT.